The clone carrying this T cell receptor (beta chain) turned up a few times. Its antigen is currently unknown. This sample stems from a study of cytomegalovirus exposure and HLA in healthy donors. Whole-study context: The Caucasian-associated ancestry cluster contained 81% of the approximately 390 genotyped donors.

Study-wide results and caveats: Later on, a genetic analysis was performed. It linked a missense variant in DCLRE1C with V- and J-gene trimming of TCR beta. Sequencing artifact likely explains a cluster of highly shared sequence variants.

The V gene end was trimmed by 1 base and the J gene end by 6 bases; junction bases not matched to a gene: 6. There are 16 residues in the CDR3. CDR1 SGHKS and CDR2 YYEKEE come from the germline V gene (reference sequence). The study ran its PCR with 60 Vbeta and 13 Jbeta primers. Profiling relied on immunoSEQ multiplex PCR, and the TCRdb table lists in-frame clones only, not all of them. The sample records some 100,000 clones, over 55% being singletons. Sequencing input: PBMCs. The chain is built from TRBV5-5 and TRBJ2-2; 10 bases are shared with TRBD2. The source is a woman younger than 35 in good health and CMV-seropositive. The CDR3 DNA is TGTGCCAGCAGCTTGATCAGCGGGAGGGCCCCCGGGGAGCTGTTTTTT. This gives the protein CASSLISGRAPGELFF.